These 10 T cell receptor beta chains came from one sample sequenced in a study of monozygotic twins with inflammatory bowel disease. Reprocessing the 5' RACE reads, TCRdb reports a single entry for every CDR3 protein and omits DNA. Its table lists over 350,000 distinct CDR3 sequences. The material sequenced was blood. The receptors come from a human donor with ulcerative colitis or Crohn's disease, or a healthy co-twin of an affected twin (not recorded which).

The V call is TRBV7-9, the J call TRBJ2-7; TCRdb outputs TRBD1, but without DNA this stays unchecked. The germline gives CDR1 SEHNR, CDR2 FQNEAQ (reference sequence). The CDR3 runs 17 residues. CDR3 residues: CASSLDTQGLLSYEQYF.

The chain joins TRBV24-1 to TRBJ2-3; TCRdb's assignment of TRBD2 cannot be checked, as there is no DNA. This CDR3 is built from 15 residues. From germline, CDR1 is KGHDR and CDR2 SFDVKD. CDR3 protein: CATSTTSGEGDTQYF.

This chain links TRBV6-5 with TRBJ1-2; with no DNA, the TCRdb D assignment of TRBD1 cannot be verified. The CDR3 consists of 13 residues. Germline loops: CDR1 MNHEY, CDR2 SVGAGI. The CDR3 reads CASSPGQGNGYTF.

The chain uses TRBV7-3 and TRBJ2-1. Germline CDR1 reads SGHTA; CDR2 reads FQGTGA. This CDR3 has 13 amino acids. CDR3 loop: CASSPFRGNEQFF.

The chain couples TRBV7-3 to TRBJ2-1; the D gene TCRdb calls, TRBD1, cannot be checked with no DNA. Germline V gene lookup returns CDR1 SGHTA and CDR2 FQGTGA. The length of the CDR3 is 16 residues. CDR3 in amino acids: CASSLQVLQGGNEQFF.

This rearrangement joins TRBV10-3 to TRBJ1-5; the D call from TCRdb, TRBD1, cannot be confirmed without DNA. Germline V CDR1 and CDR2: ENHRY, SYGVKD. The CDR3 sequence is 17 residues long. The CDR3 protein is CAISEFQRAGRNQPQHF.

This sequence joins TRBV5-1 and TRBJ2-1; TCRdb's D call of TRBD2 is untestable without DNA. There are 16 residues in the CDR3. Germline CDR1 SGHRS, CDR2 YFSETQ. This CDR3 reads CASSLIAGTTYNEQFF. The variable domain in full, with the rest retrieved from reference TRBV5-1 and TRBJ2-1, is KAGVTQTPRYLIKTRGQQVTLSCSPISGHRSVSWYQQTPGQGLQFLFEYFSETQRNKGNFPGRFSGRQFSNSRSEMNVSTLELGDSALYLCASSLIAGTTYNEQFFGPGTRLTVL.

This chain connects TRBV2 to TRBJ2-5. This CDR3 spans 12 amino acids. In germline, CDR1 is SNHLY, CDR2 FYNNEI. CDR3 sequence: CATSEIQETQYF.

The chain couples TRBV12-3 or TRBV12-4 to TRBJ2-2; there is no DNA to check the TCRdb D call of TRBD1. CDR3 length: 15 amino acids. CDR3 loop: CASSFGTGYTGELFF.

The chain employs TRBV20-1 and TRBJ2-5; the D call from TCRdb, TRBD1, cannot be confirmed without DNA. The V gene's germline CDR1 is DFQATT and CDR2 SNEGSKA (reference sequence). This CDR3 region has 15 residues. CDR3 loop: CSARDWTGGGETQYF.